Listed here are 4 T cell receptor beta chains from one sample, sequenced in a study of Ad26.COV2.S vaccination and SARS-CoV-2 variants. Method: immunoSEQ multiplex PCR; TCRdb's copy keeps in-frame clones and lacks some. Among more than 400,000 clones listed, about 90% were seen once. Regarding treatment: 15 to 20 received Ad26.COV2.S at low or high dose, single or two shots; about 5 received placebo; per-sample allocation not given. All samples were drawn on day 63, counting from the first vaccine or placebo injection. Here the sequenced sample was peripheral blood, taken in a trial of Ad26.COV2.S vaccine versus placebo. The receptors were sampled from a person aged 18-65 years who received the Ad26.COV2.S COVID-19 vaccine or a placebo.

The rearrangement links TRBV7-9 to TRBJ2-5, with D tentatively TRBD1 (6 bases). The germline V and J ends were trimmed by 6 bases and 1 base, with 12 bases remaining between them. The CDR3 is made up of 14 amino acids. From germline, CDR1 is SEHNR and CDR2 FQNEAQ (reference sequence). Written as DNA, the CDR3 is TGTGCCAGCAGAATGACAGGCTCCCAAGAGACCCAGTACTTC. The encoded protein is CASRMTGSQETQYF.

The chain couples TRBV9 to TRBJ2-2, with D possibly TRBD2 on 6 matching bases. The V gene's germline CDR1 is SGDLS and CDR2 YYNGEE. V was cut by 0 bases and J by 6 bases, with 15 bases left in between. CDR3 length: 16 residues. CDR3 coding DNA: TGTGCCAGCAGCGTAGCTACGGTACGGGAGTCCGGGGAGCTGTTTTTT. Amino acid sequence: CASSVATVRESGELFF.

This chain connects TRBV28 to TRBJ2-5, with D perhaps assigned TRBD1 or TRBD2 (6 bases each). Germline V CDR1 and CDR2: MDHEN, SYDVKM. Between the trimmed V and J ends, which lost 11 bases and 2 bases, there was a span of 12 bases. The CDR3 is 12 residues long. CDR3: CAGGDTQETQYF. DNA for the CDR3: TGTGCCGGAGGGGACACGCAAGAGACCCAGTACTTC.

J is TRBJ2-7 and V is TRBV19, with 12 nucleotides matching TRBD2. The germline V gene has CDR1 LNHDA and CDR2 SQIVND (reference sequence). The CDR3 covers 18 residues. The J segment lost 2 bases and the V segment lost 3 bases, leaving 11 bases of the junction unmatched. CDR3 nucleotide sequence: TGTGCCAGTAGTATTTGGCCCGCGCTAGCGGGAGGGCCCTACGAGCAGTACTTC. Translated, it gives CASSIWPALAGGPYEQYF.